These 8 T cell receptor beta chains came from one sample sequenced in a study of OX40 agonist ivuxolimab in advanced cancers. TCRdb keeps only in-frame clones here, not all; method: immunoSEQ multiplex PCR. This sample has roughly 60,000 clones, with 80% to 95% found just once. Sequencing was performed on CD4+ or CD8+ T cells sorted from blood, taken in a trial of the OX40 agonist ivuxolimab. The receptors originated from an adult with an advanced solid tumor such as melanoma, head and neck, liver or kidney cancer.

V is TRBV6-5 and J is TRBJ2-3; D is perhaps TRBD2 (5 bases). Germline CDR1 and CDR2: MNHEY and SVGAGI. The V end was cut by 8 bases, the J end by 6 bases, with 6 bases between. CDR3 length equals 10 residues. The CDR3 DNA sequence: TGTGCCAGCCGAGGGGATACGCAGTATTTT. As protein: CASRGDTQYF.

The J gene is TRBJ2-5, the V gene TRBV18; TRBD1 agrees at 7 bases. The V and J ends lost 6 bases and 5 bases, in that order; junction bases with no gene match: 12. The CDR3 totals 15 residues. Germline assignment: CDR1 KGHSH and CDR2 LQKENI. The CDR3 DNA reads TGTGCCAGCTCGTTTAGGGACAGCCTTGCGGAGACCCAGTACTTC. Translating it yields CASSFRDSLAETQYF.

This clone was found once. The chain joins TRBV19 to TRBJ2-5; 8 positions match TRBD1. TRBJ2-7 explains the end of the DNA better; the J call may be wrong. Per the germline V gene, CDR1 is LNHDA and CDR2 is SQIVND (reference sequence). This CDR3 region has 14 residues. CDR3: CASSPTGGVYEQYF. The CDR3 nucleotides read TGTGCCAGTAGCCCCACAGGGGGAGTCTACGAGCAGTACTTC.

The CDR3 bases are TGCAGCGTCCTACAGGGGGCCCTGAACACTGAAGCTTTCTTT. Its translation is CSVLQGALNTEAFF. The V gene is TRBV29-1, the J gene TRBJ1-1, with TRBD1 matching over 9 bases. The CDR3 runs to 14 residues. The junction had 5 bases not matched to a gene; V was cut back by 6 bases and J by 0 bases. Germline V lookup: CDR1 SQVTM, CDR2 ANQGSEA. Full variable domain (missing parts from reference TRBV29-1 and TRBJ1-1): SAVISQKPSRDICQRGTSLTIQCQVDSQVTMMFWYRQQPGQSLTLIATANQGSEATYESGFVIDKFPISRPNLTFSTLTVSNMSPEDSSIYLCSVLQGALNTEAFFGQGTRLTVV.

The table lists this clone with a count of one. The chain's CDR3 is CATSSGTAPTNEKLFF. CDR3 bases: TGTGCCACCAGCAGTGGGACGGCCCCAACTAATGAAAAACTGTTTTTT. J is TRBJ1-4 and V is TRBV15; possibly TRBD1 for D (5 bases). V dropped 3 bases and J dropped 0 bases, with 11 bases sitting between them. Germline CDR1 LNHNV, CDR2 YYDKDF (reference sequence). CDR3 length: 16 amino acids.

This clone was seen once. This chain links TRBV7-2 with TRBJ2-7; D is ambiguous. The CDR3 has 13 amino acids. Germline CDR1 reads SGHTA; CDR2 reads FQGNSA. The V gene lost 2 bases and the J gene lost 7 bases, with 12 bases spanning the gap. The chain's CDR3 is CASSLKLVREQYF. The DNA for the CDR3 is TGTGCCAGCAGCTTAAAGTTGGTTAGGGAGCAGTACTTC.

The chain carries TRBV28 and TRBJ2-3; 8 bases are a match to TRBD1. This CDR3 is built from 14 residues. J gave up 6 bases and V 1 base, and 3 bases lay outside the gene matches. Germline CDR1 reads MDHEN; CDR2 reads SYDVKM. DNA of the CDR3: TGTGCCAGCAGTTTATACAGGGGGTCGGATACGCAGTATTTT. Amino acids: CASSLYRGSDTQYF.

The rearrangement links TRBV29-1 to TRBJ2-3; D unclear. Trimming took off 5 bases at V and 2 bases at J, with 2 bases between the two ends. Germline lookup yields CDR1 SQVTM and CDR2 ANQGSEA. This CDR3 is built from 10 residues. The CDR3 loop is CSVNTDTQYF. CDR3 coding DNA: TGCAGCGTTAACACAGATACGCAGTATTTT.